This T cell receptor beta chain is from a study of blood T cell repertoires in COVID-19. Overall study context: From T cells, B-cell-depleted T cells, or PBMCs came the material, which was cDNA or gDNA.

J lost 3 bases, V lost 5 bases, and 11 bases had no gene match. Per the germline V gene, CDR1 is SGHNT and CDR2 is YYREEE (reference sequence). This CDR3 has 16 amino acids. In the original processing: Quantification of nucleated cells was approximated via reference gene primer amplification. The table came from immunoSEQ multiplex PCR; TCRdb's copy has only in-frame clones and leaves some out. V and J calls and clone size are given by that table; D and trimming were obtained from the DNA. This repertoire shows 100,000 to 150,000 clones, approximately 85% found once; its top ten account for around 27%.

Sequenced input: peripheral blood. This chain links TRBV5-4 with TRBJ2-3, with TRBD2 matching 8 bases. The source of this sequence is a woman older than 75 with acute or convalescent COVID-19. For the CDR3, the DNA is TGTGCCAGCAGTAACCACCTAGCGGGCGAAACAGATACGCAGTATTTT. It yields the protein CASSNHLAGETDTQYF.